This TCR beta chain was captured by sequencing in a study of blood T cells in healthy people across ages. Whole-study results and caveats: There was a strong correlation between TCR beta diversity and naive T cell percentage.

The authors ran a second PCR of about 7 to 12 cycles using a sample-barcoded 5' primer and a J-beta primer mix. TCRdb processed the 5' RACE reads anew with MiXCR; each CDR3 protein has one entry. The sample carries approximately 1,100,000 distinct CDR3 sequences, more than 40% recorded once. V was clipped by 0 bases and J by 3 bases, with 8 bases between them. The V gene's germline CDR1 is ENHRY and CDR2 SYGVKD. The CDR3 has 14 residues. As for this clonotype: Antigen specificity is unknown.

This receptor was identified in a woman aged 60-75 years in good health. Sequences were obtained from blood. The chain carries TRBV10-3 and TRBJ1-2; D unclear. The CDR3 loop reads CAISESVRYYGYTF. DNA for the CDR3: TGTGCCATCAGTGAGTCAGTCAGATACTATGGCTACACCTTC.